This T cell receptor beta chain was retrieved from a study of T-cell memory formation after mild COVID-19. Findings of the study overall: Second-wave clones peaking on day 37 lacked confirmed SARS-CoV-2 specificity. Shrinking CD4+ clones were chiefly CM and EM; CD8+ ones were chiefly EMRA. A balance of CD4 and CD8 characterized clones contracting day 15 to 85, whereas later expanders leaned CD4+.

The authors produced TCR alpha and TCR beta cDNA libraries with sample barcodes and UMIs by 5'RACE using constant-segment primers. TCRdb re-called the 5' RACE reads through MiXCR, storing one row per CDR3 protein. This table holds roughly 350,000 distinct CDR3 sequences, around 21% found once. The CDR3 covers 16 residues. The V gene lost 7 bases and the J gene lost 3 bases, with 20 bases spanning the gap. This clonotype came up a few times. The antigen is unknown. This clonotype was obtained from an adult woman who had mild COVID-19 (a few samples of this study predate the infection). Cell type and time point are not known. The sequenced sample consisted of PBMCs or a T cell subset sorted from them (not recorded which). This chain links TRBV12-3 or TRBV12-4 with TRBJ2-3; no firm D call. CDR3 in amino acids: CASTPGRKGSTDTQYF. Written as DNA, the CDR3 is TGTGCCAGCACCCCTGGTCGTAAGGGCTCTACAGATACGCAGTATTTT.